A selection of T cell receptor beta chains follows, all from one sample in a study of blood T cell repertoires in COVID-19. The method was immunoSEQ multiplex PCR; TCRdb's version includes in-frame clones alone and lacks a portion of them. This sample has about 130,000 clones; 60% to 80% occur once, and the top ten carry around 2%. What was sequenced was peripheral blood. Source of these receptors: a woman in her sixties or seventies with acute or convalescent COVID-19. Both conserved end residues are part of each CDR3. A D gene is named only where the DNA matches it firmly. Clone size appears in some rows only: once, few, many, or a class for an expanded clone.

clone size	V gene	D gene	J gene	CDR3 DNA	CDR3 protein
few	TRBV4-3	TRBD2	TRBJ2-7	TGCGCCAGCAGCCAAGATCGAGGACTAGCGACCTACGAGCAGTACTTC	CASSQDRGLATYEQYF
NA	TRBV9	NA	TRBJ2-1	TGTGCCAGCAGCGTAGATGCGGGGCAAGGATACAATGAGCAGTTCTTC	CASSVDAGQGYNEQFF
NA	TRBV9	TRBD2	TRBJ2-2	TGTGCCAGCAGCGTAGAAGCGGGGGCCGGGGAGCTGTTTTTT	CASSVEAGAGELFF
NA	TRBV21-1	NA	TRBJ1-1	TGTGCCAGCAGCGTTGCCGGGACAGGGCCACCCATGGACACTGAAGCTTTCTTT	CASSVAGTGPPMDTEAFF
NA	TRBV4-3	NA	TRBJ2-1	TGCGCCAGCAGCCAAGCGGGGTATGAGCAGTTCTTC	CASSQAGYEQFF
NA	TRBV11-2	NA	TRBJ1-2	TGTGCCAGCAGCTTAATTCAGTGGGCCGGCTACACCTTC	CASSLIQWAGYTF
NA	TRBV2	TRBD1	TRBJ1-2	TGTGCCAGCACCGTGACAGGGGATGGCTACACCTTC	CASTVTGDGYTF
once	TRBV30	TRBD1	TRBJ1-2	TGTGCCTGGAGTACAGGGGGCTATGGCTACACCTTC	CAWSTGGYGYTF
few	TRBV19	TRBD1	TRBJ1-3	TGTGCCAGTAGCCCAGGGGGAAGTGGAAACACCATATATTTT	CASSPGGSGNTIYF
NA	TRBV5-1	TRBD1	TRBJ1-2	TGCGCCAGCAGCCTCCGACAGGGCGATGGCTACACCTTC	CASSLRQGDGYTF
NA	TRBV6-6	NA	TRBJ1-5	TGTGCCAGCAGACAAGACATAAATCAGCCCCAGCATTTT	CASRQDINQPQHF
NA	TRBV3-1/TRBV3-2	NA	TRBJ1-4	TGTGCCAGCAGCCCGGAGAGGGCCAGGACTAATGAAAAACTGTTTTTT	CASSPERARTNEKLFF
once	TRBV27	TRBD2	TRBJ2-7	TGTGCCAGCAGTAGGGGAGGGTCGGCCTACGAGCAGTACTTC	CASSRGGSAYEQYF
NA	TRBV4-2	TRBD1	TRBJ2-1	TGTGCCAGCAGCCCAGCCGGGACAGGGGGCCACAATGAGCAGTTCTTC	CASSPAGTGGHNEQFF
NA	TRBV4-1	NA	TRBJ1-2	TGCGCCAGCAGCCAGAACCCAGGGGACTATGGCTACACCTTC	CASSQNPGDYGYTF
NA	TRBV7-9	NA	TRBJ2-3	TGTGCCAGCTTAAGGGCGGGCGAAAGCACAGATACGCAGTATTTT	CASLRAGESTDTQYF
NA	TRBV21-1	NA	TRBJ1-5	TGTGCCAGCAGCTTAAACATTGGTTTTTGGACAGAAAGCAATCAGCCCCAGCATTTT	CASSLNIGFWTESNQPQHF
NA	TRBV4-1	TRBD1	TRBJ2-2	TGCGCCAGCAGCCGCAAGTTGGACAGGGAAAACACCGGGGAGCTGTTTTTT	CASSRKLDRENTGELFF
NA	TRBV2	NA	TRBJ1-3	TGTGCCAGCAGTGAAAACAGTGCACGAAACACCATATATTTT	CASSENSARNTIYF
NA	TRBV5-1	TRBD1	TRBJ1-4	TGCGCCAGCAGCCCACAGGGGACGAATGAAAAACTGTTTTTT	CASSPQGTNEKLFF
NA	TRBV27	NA	TRBJ2-7	TGTGCCAGCGGAACAGGGCACATGGAGCAGTACTTC	CASGTGHMEQYF
NA	TRBV19	TRBD1	TRBJ2-5	TGTGCCAGTAGCCGGGACAGGGGGCCGGGGGAGACCCAGTACTTC	CASSRDRGPGETQYF
NA	TRBV27	TRBD2	TRBJ2-3	TGTGCCAGCGCGGAGACTAGCGGGATTCGGGATACGCAGTATTTT	CASAETSGIRDTQYF
NA	TRBV9	NA	TRBJ1-1	TGTGCCAGCAGCCCCGCAGGGGCGGAGACCACTGAAGCTTTCTTT	CASSPAGAETTEAFF
NA	TRBV5-4	NA	TRBJ1-1	TGTGCCAGCAGCTTGGCGGCGGGTGAAGCTTTCTTT	CASSLAAGEAFF
NA	TRBV11-2	TRBD2	TRBJ2-3	TGTGCCAGCAGTTACATGCTAGCGGGCCGAGATACGCAGTATTTT	CASSYMLAGRDTQYF
few	TRBV4-1	TRBD1	TRBJ1-5	TGCGCCAGCAGCCTTAGGGGACAGGTCAATCAGCCCCAGCATTTT	CASSLRGQVNQPQHF
few	TRBV7-2	TRBD1	TRBJ1-1	TGTGCCAGCAGCTTTCAACAGGGGTGGGACACTGAAGCTTTCTTT	CASSFQQGWDTEAFF
NA	TRBV29-1	TRBD2	TRBJ2-1	TGCAGCGTTGACCCTTGGACTAGCGGGTCCGTGGGTTACAATGAGCAGTTCTTC	CSVDPWTSGSVGYNEQFF
NA	TRBV28	TRBD1	TRBJ2-5	TGTGCCAGCAGGTCCGGGACAGGGGGCGCGAGGACCCAGTACTTC	CASRSGTGGARTQYF
NA	TRBV28	NA	TRBJ2-1	TGTGCCAGCAGCTCCACTGGGAGAGTTTACAATGAGCAGTTCTTC	CASSSTGRVYNEQFF
NA	TRBV9	NA	TRBJ1-1	TGTGCCAGCAGCACCAGGGGAGGGACTGAAGCTTTCTTT	CASSTRGGTEAFF
NA	TRBV6-5	TRBD1	TRBJ2-1	TGTGCCAGCAGGGACAGGGAACACAATGAGCAGTTCTTC	CASRDREHNEQFF
NA	TRBV30	TRBD1	TRBJ1-1	TGTGCCTGGAGTACGGACAGGGACACTGAAGCTTTCTTT	CAWSTDRDTEAFF
NA	TRBV7-6	TRBD1	TRBJ2-1	TGTGCCAGCAGCTTTGAAGGACAGGGGGCAAATGAGCAGTTCTTC	CASSFEGQGANEQFF
NA	TRBV5-5	NA	TRBJ2-1	TGTGCCAGCAGCCGCGATGGTAATCACTACAATGAGCAGTTCTTC	CASSRDGNHYNEQFF
NA	TRBV24-1	TRBD1	TRBJ1-5	TGTGCCACCAGTGACCCGACAGGGGGTAATCAGCCCCAGCATTTT	CATSDPTGGNQPQHF
NA	TRBV7-8	TRBD2	TRBJ2-5	TGTGCCAGCAGCGCACCGCAAGGGACTAGCGGGGGGGGAGAGACCCAGTACTTC	CASSAPQGTSGGGETQYF
NA	TRBV30	TRBD1	TRBJ2-1	TGTGCCTGGAGTGTAGGGACAGCGTACAATGAGCAGTTCTTC	CAWSVGTAYNEQFF
NA	TRBV12-3/TRBV12-4	NA	TRBJ2-7	TGTGCCAGCAGCCTCGGACAGACCTACGAGCAGTACTTC	CASSLGQTYEQYF
NA	TRBV7-9	NA	TRBJ2-5	TGTGCCAGCAGCTCCCGGACAGGGAGGGAAGAGACCCAGTACTTC	CASSSRTGREETQYF
NA	TRBV14	TRBD1	TRBJ1-4	TGTGCCAGCAGTACCCCGCGGACAGGACGAGAAAAACTGTTTTTT	CASSTPRTGREKLFF
NA	TRBV6-5	NA	TRBJ1-2	TGTGCCACCCGTGGAGGGGAAGTTGGCTACACCTTC	CATRGGEVGYTF
NA	TRBV7-2	TRBD2	TRBJ2-7	TGTGCCAGCAGCCGGGGGGGTGGACTAGCGGGAAACTACGAGCAGTACTTC	CASSRGGGLAGNYEQYF
NA	TRBV29-1	TRBD2	TRBJ2-3	TGCAGCGTTGGTCTAGCGGGGGGCACAGATACGCAGTATTTT	CSVGLAGGTDTQYF
NA	TRBV4-3	TRBD2	TRBJ2-1	TGCGCCAGCAGCCCCGTAGCGGGGGGGCGCAGTGAGCAGTTCTTC	CASSPVAGGRSEQFF
few	TRBV5-1	NA	TRBJ2-7	TGCGCCAGCAGCTTGGAACTGTCCTCCTACGAGCAGTACTTC	CASSLELSSYEQYF
NA	TRBV4-3	TRBD2	TRBJ2-3	TGCGCCAGCAGTGTAAGCGGGGGGGCCTTCTCAGATACGCAGTATTTT	CASSVSGGAFSDTQYF
NA	TRBV5-1	NA	TRBJ2-2	TGCGCCAGCAAACTTGACAGTTGGACCGGGGAGCTGTTTTTT	CASKLDSWTGELFF
NA	TRBV11-2	TRBD1	TRBJ1-2	TGTGCCAGCAGCTTAACAGCTAGTCCAGGGGGGAACTATGGCTACACCTTC	CASSLTASPGGNYGYTF
NA	TRBV28	NA	TRBJ1-1	TGTGCCAGCAGTTTTCCCGGCAAATCAGGTGAAGCTTTCTTT	CASSFPGKSGEAFF
NA	TRBV6-5	TRBD1	TRBJ2-3	TGTGCCAGCAGTTACCCCGGGACAGGGACAGGCGATACGCAGTATTTT	CASSYPGTGTGDTQYF